The present TCR beta chain was sequenced within a study of T-cell memory formation after mild COVID-19. There are a few counts of this clonotype. TCRdb called the 5' RACE reads again in MiXCR, with one record for every CDR3 protein. The data show about 260,000 distinct CDR3 sequences, with over 7% seen just once and approximately 23% held by the top ten. The sample was PBMCs or a T cell subset sorted from them (not recorded which). The TCR sequence derives from a man younger than 35 who had mild COVID-19 (a few samples of this study predate the infection). Cell type and time point are not known.

CDR3 coding DNA: TGTGCCAGCTCACGGCGAGGGGGACAGTTAAATTCACCCCTCCACTTT. It yields the protein CASSRRGGQLNSPLHF. The chain is built from TRBV18 and TRBJ1-6; 7 positions match TRBD1. V trimming: 4 bases; J trimming: 7 bases; junction bases outside the gene matches: 10. CDR3 length: 16 residues. From germline, CDR1 is KGHSH and CDR2 LQKENI.